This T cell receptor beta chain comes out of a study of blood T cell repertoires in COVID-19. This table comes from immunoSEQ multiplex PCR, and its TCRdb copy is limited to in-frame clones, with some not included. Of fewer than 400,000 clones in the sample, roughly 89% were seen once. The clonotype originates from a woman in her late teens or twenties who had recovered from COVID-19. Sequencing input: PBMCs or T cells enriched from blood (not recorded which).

The CDR3 loop reads CAISNPEGAGYGYTF. DNA for the CDR3: TGTGCCATCAGTAACCCGGAAGGGGCTGGGTATGGCTACACCTTC. The chain has TRBV10-3 and TRBJ1-2; D might be TRBD1 (5 bases). Germline V gene sequence: CDR1 ENHRY, CDR2 SYGVKD. V lost 5 bases to trimming and J lost 5 bases, with 18 bases between them. The CDR3 has 15 residues.